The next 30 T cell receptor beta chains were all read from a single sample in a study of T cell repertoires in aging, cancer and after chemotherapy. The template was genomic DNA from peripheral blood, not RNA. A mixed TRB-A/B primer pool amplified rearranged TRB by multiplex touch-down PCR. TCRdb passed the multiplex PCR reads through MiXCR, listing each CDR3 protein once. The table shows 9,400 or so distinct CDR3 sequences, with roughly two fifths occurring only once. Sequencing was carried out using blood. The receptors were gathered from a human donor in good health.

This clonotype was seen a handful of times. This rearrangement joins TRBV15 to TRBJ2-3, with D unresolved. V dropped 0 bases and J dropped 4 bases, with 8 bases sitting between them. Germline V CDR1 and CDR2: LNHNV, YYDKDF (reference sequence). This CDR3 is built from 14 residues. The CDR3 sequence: CATSRDRAADTQYF. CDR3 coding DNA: TGTGCCACCAGCAGAGATCGGGCGGCAGATACGCAGTATTTT.

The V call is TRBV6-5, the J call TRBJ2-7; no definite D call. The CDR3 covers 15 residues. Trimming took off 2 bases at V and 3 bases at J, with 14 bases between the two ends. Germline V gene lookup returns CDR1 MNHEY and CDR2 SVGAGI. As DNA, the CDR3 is TGTGCCAGCAGTTACAGGCAGGCCACGATCTACGAGCAGTACTTC. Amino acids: CASSYRQATIYEQYF.

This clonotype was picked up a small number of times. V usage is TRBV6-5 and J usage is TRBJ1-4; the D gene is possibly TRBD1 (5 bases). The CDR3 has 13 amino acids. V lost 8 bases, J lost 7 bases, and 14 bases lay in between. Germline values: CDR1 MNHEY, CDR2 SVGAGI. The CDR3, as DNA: TGTGCCAGCCGGGGAGTGGGGGGTGAAAAACTGTTTTTT. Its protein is CASRGVGGEKLFF.

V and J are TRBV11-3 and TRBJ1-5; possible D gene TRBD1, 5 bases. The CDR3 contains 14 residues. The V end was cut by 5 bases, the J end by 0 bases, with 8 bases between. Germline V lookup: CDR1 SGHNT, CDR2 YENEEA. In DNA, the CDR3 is TGTGCCAGCAGCCCCGGACATAGCAATCAGCCCCAGCATTTT. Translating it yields CASSPGHSNQPQHF. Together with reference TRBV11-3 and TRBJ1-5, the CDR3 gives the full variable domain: EAGVVQSPRYKIIEKKQPVAFWCNPISGHNTLYWYLQNLGQGPELLIRYENEEAVDDSQLPKDRFSAERLKGVDSTLKIQPAELGDSAVYLCASSPGHSNQPQHFGDGTRLSIL.

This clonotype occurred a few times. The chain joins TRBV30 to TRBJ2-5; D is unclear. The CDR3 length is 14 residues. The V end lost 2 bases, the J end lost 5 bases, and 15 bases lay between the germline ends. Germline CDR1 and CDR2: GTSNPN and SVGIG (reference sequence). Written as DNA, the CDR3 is TGTGCCTGGAGTTTGGTATCCAATGGGGAGACCCAGTACTTC. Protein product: CAWSLVSNGETQYF.

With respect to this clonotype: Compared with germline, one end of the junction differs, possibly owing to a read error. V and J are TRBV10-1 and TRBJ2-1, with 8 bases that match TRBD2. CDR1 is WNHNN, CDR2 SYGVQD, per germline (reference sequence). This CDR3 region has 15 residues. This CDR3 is CAISETGGPVNEQFF. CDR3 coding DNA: TGTGCCATCAGTGAAACGGGGGGGCCGGTCAATGAGCAGTTCTTC.

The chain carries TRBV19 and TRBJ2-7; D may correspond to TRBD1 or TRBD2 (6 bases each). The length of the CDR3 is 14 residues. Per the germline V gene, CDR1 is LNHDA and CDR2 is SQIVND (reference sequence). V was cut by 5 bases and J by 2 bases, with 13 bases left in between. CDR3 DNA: TGTGCCAGTAGTGAGGGGGACTCCCCCTACGAGCAGTACTTC. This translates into CASSEGDSPYEQYF.

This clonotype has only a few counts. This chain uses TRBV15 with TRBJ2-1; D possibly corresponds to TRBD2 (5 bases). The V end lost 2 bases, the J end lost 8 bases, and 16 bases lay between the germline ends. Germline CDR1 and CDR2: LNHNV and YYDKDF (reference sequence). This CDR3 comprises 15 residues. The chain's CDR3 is CATSRPVTSLDEQFF. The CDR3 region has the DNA TGTGCCACCAGCAGACCGGTAACTAGTCTCGATGAGCAGTTCTTC.

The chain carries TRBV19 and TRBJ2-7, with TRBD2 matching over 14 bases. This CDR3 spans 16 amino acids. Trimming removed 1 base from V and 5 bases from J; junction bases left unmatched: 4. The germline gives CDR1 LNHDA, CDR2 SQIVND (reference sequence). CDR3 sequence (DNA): TGTGCCAGTAGTATAGTAGGGGGACTAGCGGGAGACGAGCAGTACTTC. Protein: CASSIVGGLAGDEQYF.

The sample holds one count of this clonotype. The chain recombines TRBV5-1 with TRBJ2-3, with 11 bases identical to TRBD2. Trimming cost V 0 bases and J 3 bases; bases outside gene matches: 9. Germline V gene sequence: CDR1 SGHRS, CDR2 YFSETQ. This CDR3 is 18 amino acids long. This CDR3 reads CASSLAPPLAGETDTQYF. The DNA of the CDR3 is TGCGCCAGCAGCTTGGCCCCCCCACTAGCGGGGGAGACAGATACGCAGTATTTT.

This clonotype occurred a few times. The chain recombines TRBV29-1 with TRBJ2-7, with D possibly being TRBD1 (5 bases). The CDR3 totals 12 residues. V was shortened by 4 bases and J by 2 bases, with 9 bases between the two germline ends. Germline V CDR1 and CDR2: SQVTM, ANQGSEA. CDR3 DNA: TGCAGCGTTGGGGAAGGGGCCTACGAGCAGTACTTC. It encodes CSVGEGAYEQYF.

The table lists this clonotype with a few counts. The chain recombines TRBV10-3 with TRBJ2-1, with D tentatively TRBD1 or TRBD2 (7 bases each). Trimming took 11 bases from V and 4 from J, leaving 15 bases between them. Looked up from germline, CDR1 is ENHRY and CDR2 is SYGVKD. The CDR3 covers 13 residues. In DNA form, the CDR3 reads TGTGCCGTCCAGGGGGGGAGGTACAATGAGCAGTTCTTC. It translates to CAVQGGRYNEQFF.

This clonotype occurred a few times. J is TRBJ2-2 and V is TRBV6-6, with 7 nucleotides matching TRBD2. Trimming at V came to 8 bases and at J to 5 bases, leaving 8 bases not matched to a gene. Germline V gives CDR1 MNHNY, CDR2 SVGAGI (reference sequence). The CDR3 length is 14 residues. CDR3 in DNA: TGTGCCAGCGCTGCCGGGGGGACTACCGGGGAGCTGTTTTTT. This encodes CASAAGGTTGELFF.

CDR3 nucleotides: TGTGCCAGCAGTTTTGGCCTCTGGACGTTGAACACTGAAGCTTTCTTT. Its translation: CASSFGLWTLNTEAFF. V usage is TRBV12-3 or TRBV12-4 and J usage is TRBJ1-1; no firm D call. The V end lost 3 bases, the J end lost 0 bases, and 14 bases lay between the germline ends. CDR3 size: 16 residues.

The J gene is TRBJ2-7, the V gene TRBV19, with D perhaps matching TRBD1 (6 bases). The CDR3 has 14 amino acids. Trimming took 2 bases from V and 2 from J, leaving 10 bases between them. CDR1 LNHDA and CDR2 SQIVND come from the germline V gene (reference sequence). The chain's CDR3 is CASSIRGNPYEQYF. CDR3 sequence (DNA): TGTGCCAGTAGTATAAGGGGGAACCCCTACGAGCAGTACTTC.

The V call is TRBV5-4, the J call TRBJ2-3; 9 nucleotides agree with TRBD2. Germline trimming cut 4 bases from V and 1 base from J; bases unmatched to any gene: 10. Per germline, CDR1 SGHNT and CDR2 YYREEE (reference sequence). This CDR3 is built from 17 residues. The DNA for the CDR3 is TGTGCCAGCAGCCAAGATCACGCGGGGGGGGGCACAGATACGCAGTATTTT. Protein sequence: CASSQDHAGGGTDTQYF.

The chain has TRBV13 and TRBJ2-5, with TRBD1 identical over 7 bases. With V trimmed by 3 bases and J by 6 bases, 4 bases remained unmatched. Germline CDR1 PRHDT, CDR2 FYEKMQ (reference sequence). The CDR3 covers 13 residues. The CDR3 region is CASSFDRDQTQYF. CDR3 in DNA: TGTGCCAGCAGCTTCGACAGGGACCAGACCCAGTACTTC. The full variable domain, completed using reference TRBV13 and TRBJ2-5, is AAGVIQSPRHLIKEKRETATLKCYPIPRHDTVYWYQQGPGQDPQFLISFYEKMQSDKGSIPDRFSAQQFSDYHSELNMSSLELGDSALYFCASSFDRDQTQYFGPGTRLLVL.

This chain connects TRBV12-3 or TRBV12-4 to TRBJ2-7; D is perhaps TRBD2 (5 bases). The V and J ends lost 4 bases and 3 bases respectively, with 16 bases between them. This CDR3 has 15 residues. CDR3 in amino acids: CASSSSAGVDYEQYF. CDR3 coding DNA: TGTGCCAGCAGTTCAAGCGCGGGCGTTGACTACGAGCAGTACTTC.

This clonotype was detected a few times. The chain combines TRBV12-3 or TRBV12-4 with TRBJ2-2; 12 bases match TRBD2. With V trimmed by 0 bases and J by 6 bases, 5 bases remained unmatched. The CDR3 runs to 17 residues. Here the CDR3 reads CASSLATLAGGAGELFF. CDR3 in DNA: TGTGCCAGCAGTTTAGCGACCCTAGCGGGAGGGGCCGGGGAGCTGTTTTTT.

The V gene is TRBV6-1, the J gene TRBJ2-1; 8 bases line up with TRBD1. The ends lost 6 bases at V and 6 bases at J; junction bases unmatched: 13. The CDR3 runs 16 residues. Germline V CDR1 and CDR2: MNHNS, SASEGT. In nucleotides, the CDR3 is TGTGCCAGCAGAACACATCAGGGGGCCTATTCCAATGAGCAGTTCTTC. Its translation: CASRTHQGAYSNEQFF.

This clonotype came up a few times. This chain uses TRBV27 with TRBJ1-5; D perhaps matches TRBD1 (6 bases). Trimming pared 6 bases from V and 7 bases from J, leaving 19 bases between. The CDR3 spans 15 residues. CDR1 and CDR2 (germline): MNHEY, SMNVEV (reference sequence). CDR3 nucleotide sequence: TGTGCCAGCAGCCGGGACACCTCCAAATACCAGCCCCAGCATTTT. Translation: CASSRDTSKYQPQHF.

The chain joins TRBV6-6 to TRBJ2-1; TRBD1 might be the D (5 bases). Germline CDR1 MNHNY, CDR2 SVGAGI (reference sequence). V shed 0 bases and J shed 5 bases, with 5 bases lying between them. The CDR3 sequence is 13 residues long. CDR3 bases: TGTGCCAGCAGTTACTCGACAGACAATGAGCAGTTCTTC. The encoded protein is CASSYSTDNEQFF.

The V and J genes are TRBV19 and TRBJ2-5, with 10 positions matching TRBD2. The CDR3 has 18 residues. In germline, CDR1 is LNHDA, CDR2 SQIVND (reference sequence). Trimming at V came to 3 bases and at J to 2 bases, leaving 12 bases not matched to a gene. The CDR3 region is CASSIRSGGASAQETQYF. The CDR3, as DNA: TGTGCCAGTAGTATTAGGAGCGGGGGGGCCAGTGCGCAAGAGACCCAGTACTTC.

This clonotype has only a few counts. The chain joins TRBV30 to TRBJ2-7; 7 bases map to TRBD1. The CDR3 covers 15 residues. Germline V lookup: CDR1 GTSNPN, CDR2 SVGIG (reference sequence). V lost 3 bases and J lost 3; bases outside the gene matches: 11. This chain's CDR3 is CAWRVIGTASYEQYF. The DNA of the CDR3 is TGTGCCTGGAGGGTAATCGGGACAGCTAGCTACGAGCAGTACTTC.

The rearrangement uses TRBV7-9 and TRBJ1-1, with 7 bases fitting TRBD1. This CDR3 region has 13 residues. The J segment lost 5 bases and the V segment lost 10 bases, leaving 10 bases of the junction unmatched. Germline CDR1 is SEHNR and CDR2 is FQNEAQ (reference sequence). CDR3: CATREGARTEAFF. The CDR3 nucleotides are TGTGCCACGCGTGAGGGGGCTAGGACTGAAGCTTTCTTT. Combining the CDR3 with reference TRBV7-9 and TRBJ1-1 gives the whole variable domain DTGVSQNPRHKITKRGQNVTFRCDPISEHNRLYWYRQTLGQGPEFLTYFQNEAQLEKSRLLSDRFSAERPKGSFSTLEIQRTEQGDSAMYLCATREGARTEAFFGQGTRLTVV.

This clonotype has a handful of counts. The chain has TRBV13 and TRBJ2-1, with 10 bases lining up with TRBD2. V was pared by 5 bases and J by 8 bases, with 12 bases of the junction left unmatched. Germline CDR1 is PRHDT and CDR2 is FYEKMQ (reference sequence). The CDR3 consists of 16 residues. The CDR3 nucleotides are TGTGCCAGCAGCCCCGCTCGAGCGGGGGGGCCATATGAGCAGTTCTTC. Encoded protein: CASSPARAGGPYEQFF.

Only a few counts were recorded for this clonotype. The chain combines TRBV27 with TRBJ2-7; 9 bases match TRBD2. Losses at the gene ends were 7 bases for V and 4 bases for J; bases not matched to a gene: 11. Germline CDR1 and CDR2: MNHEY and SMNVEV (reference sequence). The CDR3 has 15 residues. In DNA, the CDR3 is TGTGCCAGCAATCAAGGGACTAGCCGACCTTACGAGCAGTACTTC. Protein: CASNQGTSRPYEQYF.

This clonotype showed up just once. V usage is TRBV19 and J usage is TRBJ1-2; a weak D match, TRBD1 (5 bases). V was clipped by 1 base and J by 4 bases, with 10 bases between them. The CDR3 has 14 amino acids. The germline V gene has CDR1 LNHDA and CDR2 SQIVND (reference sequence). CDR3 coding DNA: TGTGCCAGTAGTATAGTCAGGGCAAGCTATGGCTACACCTTC. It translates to CASSIVRASYGYTF.

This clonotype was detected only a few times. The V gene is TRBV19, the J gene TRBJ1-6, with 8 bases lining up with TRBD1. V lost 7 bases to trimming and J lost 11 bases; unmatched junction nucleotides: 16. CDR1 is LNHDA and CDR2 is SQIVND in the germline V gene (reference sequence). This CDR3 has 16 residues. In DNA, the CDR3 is TGTGCCAGTATTCCCTTAAAGGGACAGGAAGTCACACCCCTCCACTTT. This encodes CASIPLKGQEVTPLHF.

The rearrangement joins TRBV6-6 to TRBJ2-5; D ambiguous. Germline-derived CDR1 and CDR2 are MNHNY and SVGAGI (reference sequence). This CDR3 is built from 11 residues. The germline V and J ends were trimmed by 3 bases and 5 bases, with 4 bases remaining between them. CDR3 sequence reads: CASSYAETQYF. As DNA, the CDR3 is TGTGCCAGCAGTTATGCGGAGACCCAGTACTTC.